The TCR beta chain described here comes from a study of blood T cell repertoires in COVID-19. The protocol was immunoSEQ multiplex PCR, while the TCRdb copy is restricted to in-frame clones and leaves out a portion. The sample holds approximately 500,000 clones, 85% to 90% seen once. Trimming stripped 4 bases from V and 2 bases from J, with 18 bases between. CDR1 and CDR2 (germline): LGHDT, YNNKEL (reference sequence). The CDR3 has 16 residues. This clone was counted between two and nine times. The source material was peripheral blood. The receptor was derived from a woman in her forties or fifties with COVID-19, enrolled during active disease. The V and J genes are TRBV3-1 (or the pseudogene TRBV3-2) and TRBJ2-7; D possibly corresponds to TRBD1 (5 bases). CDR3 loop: CASSRAGQGGTYEQYF. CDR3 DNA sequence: TGTGCCAGCAGCCGGGCAGGTCAGGGCGGAACCTACGAGCAGTACTTC.